This T cell receptor (beta chain) emerged from a study of T cells in Graves' hyperthyroidism and ophthalmopathy. Overall study findings and caveats: Ophthalmopathy could be told apart from stable hyperthyroidism with a 13 V-J model.

In this sample, this clonotype turned up a few times. Its matching antigen is unknown. TCR beta CDR3 sequences were amplified from RNA transcripts. Researchers ran a first-round RT-PCR on the TCR CDR3 using the HTBI primer set. TCRdb re-derived calls from the multiplex PCR reads in MiXCR, one entry per CDR3 protein. The sample holds roughly 380,000 distinct CDR3 sequences, around a sixth seen once. It was uncontrolled infection, other autoimmune disease, pregnancy or lactation that excluded patients. Source material: blood. This clonotype originated in a woman in her thirties or forties with Graves' ophthalmopathy.

CDR3 DNA: TGTGCCAGCAGCTTAGGTGGCGGGGTAAGAGCGACTCAGTACTTC. This codes for CASSLGGGVRATQYF. The rearrangement links TRBV5-6 to TRBJ2-5; D perhaps matches TRBD2 (6 bases). V was cut by 2 bases and J by 11 bases, with 22 bases left in between. Germline CDR1 is SGHDT and CDR2 is YYEEEE. The CDR3 totals 15 residues.